This T cell receptor (beta chain) was documented in a study of cytomegalovirus exposure and HLA in healthy donors. Across the study: Of over 350 genotyped donors, roughly 76% grouped in the Caucasian-associated ancestry cluster.

Primers for the PCR totalled 60 Vbeta and 13 Jbeta. The data were produced by immunoSEQ multiplex PCR, yet TCRdb's version contains in-frame clones alone and is incomplete. There are about 180,000 clones in the sample; around 80% occur only once, and 2% to 3% lies in the top ten. For this clone: The target antigen is unknown.

The V end was cut by 4 bases, the J end by 8 bases, with 14 bases between. The CDR3 loop spans 13 amino acids. CDR1 is LGHNA and CDR2 is YSLEER in the germline V gene. General study findings and limits: According to the study, 180 or so TCR beta chains were cytomegalovirus-associated.

At the time of sampling, donors were nominally healthy, though unrecorded immune exposures were likely. This clonotype was sampled from a woman aged 30 to 39 in good health and CMV-seropositive. The rearrangement joins TRBV4-3 to TRBJ1-2; no reliable D call. Specimen: PBMCs. The CDR3 DNA sequence: TGCGCCAGCAGCCGAGACAACTACGCAGGCTACACCTTC. It translates to CASSRDNYAGYTF.